What follows are 16 T cell receptor beta chains derived from one specimen sequenced in a study of cytomegalovirus exposure and HLA in healthy donors. The PCR was carried out with 60 Vbeta primers and 13 Jbeta primers. Clones were sequenced by immunoSEQ multiplex PCR, and TCRdb holds only the in-frame ones, with some missing. Of 55,000 to 65,000 clones in the sample, about 69% are singletons; the top ten hold roughly 7%. Sequencing used PBMCs. The receptors were gathered from a man aged 25-45 years in good health and CMV-seropositive.

The V gene is TRBV13, the J gene TRBJ2-1; TRBD1 matches at 9 bases. The junction had 11 bases not matched to a gene; V was cut back by 4 bases and J by 7 bases. CDR1 is PRHDT, CDR2 FYEKMQ, per germline (reference sequence). This CDR3 region has 16 residues. The CDR3 sequence is CASSSPDRGGKNEQFF. DNA for the CDR3: TGTGCCAGCAGCTCCCCCGACAGGGGGGGAAAAAATGAGCAGTTCTTC.

The chain carries TRBV19 and TRBJ1-5, with 11 bases matching TRBD1. The germline CDR1 and CDR2 sequences are LNHDA and SQIVND (reference sequence). The length of the CDR3 is 16 residues. V lost 9 bases, J lost 1 base, and 8 bases stayed unmatched. CDR3 coding DNA: TGTGCCAGCAGCCCGGACAGGGGGCGAAGCAATCAGCCCCAGCATTTT. As protein: CASSPDRGRSNQPQHF.

The CDR3 DNA follows: TGTGCCAGCAGCTCCGGGTATGGCTATGGCTACACCTTC. Translation: CASSSGYGYGYTF. The V gene is TRBV7-2, the J gene TRBJ1-2; D call uncertain. The CDR3 spans 13 residues. Germline CDR1 SGHTA, CDR2 FQGNSA. V lost 4 bases to trimming and J lost 4 bases, with 10 bases between them. Full variable domain (missing parts from reference TRBV7-2 and TRBJ1-2): GAGVSQSPSNKVTEKGKDVELRCDPISGHTALYWYRQSLGQGLEFLIYFQGNSAPDKSGLPSDRFSAERTGGSVSTLTIQRTQQEDSAVYLCASSSGYGYGYTFGSGTRLTVV.

J is TRBJ2-7 and V is TRBV6-5, with a weak D call TRBD1 (5 bases). CDR1 MNHEY and CDR2 SVGAGI come from the germline V gene. The CDR3 is 13 residues long. V lost 6 bases, J lost 0 bases, and 9 bases lay in between. CDR3: CASSSDSSYEQYF. CDR3 DNA sequence: TGTGCCAGCAGCTCAGACAGCTCCTACGAGCAGTACTTC.

This rearrangement joins TRBV10-3 to TRBJ2-1; 7 bases line up with TRBD1. Germline V gene data show CDR1 as ENHRY and CDR2 as SYGVKD. Trimming cost V 4 bases and J 10 bases; bases outside gene matches: 7. CDR3 length: 13 amino acids. CDR3 in amino acids: CAISADRPGEQFF. CDR3 DNA: TGTGCCATCAGTGCGGACAGGCCAGGGGAGCAGTTCTTC.

The V call is TRBV2, the J call TRBJ1-6; tentative D call: TRBD1 (5 bases). The CDR3 has 14 residues. V was trimmed by 4 bases and J by 9 bases, leaving 13 bases between them. Germline V lookup: CDR1 SNHLY, CDR2 FYNNEI. CDR3 DNA sequence: TGTGCCAGCAGTGGCGGCTTCGGGGGTTCACCCCTCCACTTT. Its protein product is CASSGGFGGSPLHF. The entire variable domain, with the rest obtained from reference TRBV2 and TRBJ1-6, is as follows: EPEVTQTPSHQVTQMGQEVILRCVPISNHLYFYWYRQILGQKVEFLVSFYNNEISEKSEIFDDQFSVERPDGSNFTLKIRSTKLEDSAMYFCASSGGFGGSPLHFGNGTRLTVT.

As regards this clone: Likely a read error: the CDR3 ends without its conserved phenylalanine or tryptophan. The gene calls are TRBV10-3 and TRBJ1-2; D may be TRBD1 (6 bases). The CDR3 sequence is 14 residues long. Trimming took off 2 bases at V and 4 bases at J, with 11 bases between the two ends. The germline V gene has CDR1 ENHRY and CDR2 SYGVKD. The CDR3 bases are TGTGCCATCAGTGAGAGAGGGGGGGTCTATGGCTACACCTGC. Protein: CAISERGGVYGYTC.

The gene calls are TRBV30 and TRBJ2-3; no definite D call. The CDR3 runs to 11 residues. In germline, CDR1 is GTSNPN, CDR2 SVGIG (reference sequence). V gave up 0 bases and J gave up 5 bases, with 3 bases separating them. CDR3 loop: CAWSVKDTQYF. CDR3 nucleotides: TGTGCCTGGAGTGTCAAAGATACGCAGTATTTT. The full variable domain, its missing parts supplied by reference TRBV30 and TRBJ2-3, is SQTIHQWPATLVQPVGSPLSLECTVEGTSNPNLYWYRQAAGRGLQLLFYSVGIGQISSEVPQNLSASRPQDRQFILSSKKLLLSDSGFYLCAWSVKDTQYFGPGTRLTVL.

This clone occurred once. This chain connects TRBV19 to TRBJ1-1; D is unresolved. CDR3 length equals 13 residues. Trimming removed 3 bases from V and 1 base from J, with 6 bases in between. Germline assignment: CDR1 LNHDA and CDR2 SQIVND (reference sequence). The CDR3 DNA sequence: TGTGCCAGTAGTATTAGGAGGAACACTGAAGCTTTCTTT. Its translation is CASSIRRNTEAFF.

This chain links TRBV19 with TRBJ2-3; TRBD2 is a possible D gene (5 bases). The V end lost 5 bases, the J end lost 1 base, and 10 bases lay between the germline ends. Germline lookup yields CDR1 LNHDA and CDR2 SQIVND (reference sequence). The CDR3 runs to 14 residues. As DNA, the CDR3 is TGTGCCAGTAGTTCCTTCGGGGGCACAGATACGCAGTATTTT. This sequence encodes CASSSFGGTDTQYF.

The rearrangement uses TRBV15 and TRBJ1-1; D perhaps matches TRBD1 (5 bases). The CDR3 totals 14 residues. Trimming took 3 bases from V and 11 from J, leaving 19 bases between them. The germline CDR1 and CDR2 sequences are LNHNV and YYDKDF (reference sequence). The CDR3 here is CATSRDGTLGRAFF. The CDR3 bases are TGTGCCACCAGCAGGGATGGGACCCTAGGGAGGGCTTTCTTT.

The genes are TRBV6-5 and TRBJ2-3; TRBD2 agrees at 8 bases. The CDR3 loop spans 15 amino acids. Germline assignment: CDR1 MNHEY and CDR2 SVGAGI. With 6 bases clipped from V and 6 bases from J, the junction kept 11 bases outside the gene matches. The CDR3 loop reads CASRTQTGGADTQYF. The CDR3 DNA is TGTGCCAGCAGGACGCAAACCGGGGGGGCCGATACGCAGTATTTT.

This chain connects TRBV28 to TRBJ1-1; D is unresolved. The ends were cut back, 5 bases at V and 5 bases at J, with 18 bases in the middle. The CDR3 sequence is 15 residues long. Germline V gene lookup returns CDR1 MDHEN and CDR2 SYDVKM. CDR3 sequence: CASSLGLGGRTEAFF. DNA of the CDR3: TGTGCCAGCAGTCTCGGTCTCGGTGGGAGAACTGAAGCTTTCTTT. Full variable domain (remainder filled in from reference TRBV28 and TRBJ1-1): DVKVTQSSRYLVKRTGEKVFLECVQDMDHENMFWYRQDPGLGLRLIYFSYDVKMKEKGDIPEGYSVSREKKERFSLILESASTNQTSMYLCASSLGLGGRTEAFFGQGTRLTVV.

This chain uses TRBV12-2 with TRBJ2-2; TRBD1, as called in the table, went unchecked against the DNA. TRBV12-2 is a documented pseudogene. This CDR3 spans 17 amino acids. The CDR3 DNA reads as TGTGCAAGTCGTAAATCGGGACAGGGTGAGGGGACCGGGGAGCTGTTTTTT. Its protein is CASRKSGQGEGTGELFF.

The chain recombines TRBV18 with TRBJ1-4; D is perhaps TRBD1 (6 bases). CDR3 length: 14 amino acids. V lost 3 bases, J lost 2 bases, and 7 bases lay in between. Per the germline V gene, CDR1 is KGHSH and CDR2 is LQKENI. The CDR3 here is CASSPQGTNEKLFF. CDR3 nucleotide sequence: TGTGCCAGCTCACCCCAGGGGACTAATGAAAAACTGTTTTTT. Looking up the rest from reference TRBV18 and TRBJ1-4 gives the full variable domain: NAGVMQNPRHLVRRRGQEARLRCSPMKGHSHVYWYRQLPEEGLKFMVYLQKENIIDESGMPKERFSAEFPKEGPSILRIQQVVRGDSAAYFCASSPQGTNEKLFFGSGTQLSVL.

The chain uses TRBV4-3 and TRBJ1-2, with a tentative D call TRBD1 (6 bases). The CDR3 loop spans 15 amino acids. V was shortened by 4 bases and J by 4 bases, with 16 bases between the two germline ends. Germline V CDR1 and CDR2: LGHNA, YSLEER. For the CDR3, the DNA is TGCGCCAGCAGCCCTGAACTAACAGGGATCTATGGCTACACCTTC. Amino acids: CASSPELTGIYGYTF.